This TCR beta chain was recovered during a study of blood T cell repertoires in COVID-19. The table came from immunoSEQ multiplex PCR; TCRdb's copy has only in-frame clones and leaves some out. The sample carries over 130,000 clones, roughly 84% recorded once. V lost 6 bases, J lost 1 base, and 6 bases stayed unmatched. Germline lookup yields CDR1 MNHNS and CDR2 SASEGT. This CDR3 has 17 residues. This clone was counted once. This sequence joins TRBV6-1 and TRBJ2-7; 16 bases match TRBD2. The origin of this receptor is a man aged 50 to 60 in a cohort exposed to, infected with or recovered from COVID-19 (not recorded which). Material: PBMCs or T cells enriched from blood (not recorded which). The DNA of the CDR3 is TGTGCCAGCAGCGAATTGGGACTAGCGGGAGGGTCCTACGAGCAGTACTTC. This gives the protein CASSELGLAGGSYEQYF.